In this sample, the clone carrying this T cell receptor (beta chain) turned up many times. The antigen remains undetermined. With a J-beta primer mix and a sample-barcoded 5' primer, a second PCR ran about 7 to 12 cycles. TCRdb reanalysed the 5' RACE reads using MiXCR and keeps one entry per CDR3 protein. The sample has 1.5 million to 2 million distinct CDR3 sequences; just under 50% are singletons. The record originates from a study of blood T cells in healthy people across ages. Notes on the study in general: Across the age range, TCR beta diversity per million T cells fell in a roughly linear way.

Germline V gene data show CDR1 as DFQATT and CDR2 as SNEGSKA (reference sequence). Trimming pared 1 base from V and 4 bases from J, leaving 14 bases between. The length of the CDR3 is 14 residues. J is TRBJ2-7 and V is TRBV20-1; unclear D gene. This TCR was sampled from a woman aged 40 to 50 in good health. Specimen: blood. CDR3 coding DNA: TGCAGTGCTAGAGCTTTCGGCCATGAATACGAGCAGTACTTC. Residues: CSARAFGHEYEQYF.